This TCR beta chain emerged from a study of blood T cell repertoires in COVID-19. In the original analysis: Estimated nucleated cell counts came from reference gene primer amplification. Here immunoSEQ multiplex PCR was the method, and the copy in TCRdb shows in-frame clones only, minus some. V and J calls and clone size are given by that table; D and trimming were obtained from the DNA. The data contain 60,000 or so clones, nearly 90% of them singletons. The germline V and J ends were trimmed by 9 bases and 2 bases, with 16 bases remaining between them. CDR1 KGHDR and CDR2 SFDVKD come from the germline V gene. This CDR3 comprises 15 residues.

J is TRBJ1-5 and V is TRBV24-1, with unresolved D. The sequencing input was peripheral blood. This sequence originates from a man in his 60s with acute or convalescent COVID-19. The CDR3 reads CATGERGNGNQPQHF. CDR3 sequence (DNA): TGTGCCACCGGGGAGCGGGGAAATGGCAATCAGCCCCAGCATTTT.